This TCR beta chain was sequenced for a study of blood T cell repertoires in COVID-19. Study as a whole: The samples span acute and convalescent COVID-19 from the United States, Italy and Spain. Sources were T cells, B-cell-depleted T cells, or PBMCs; the material itself was cDNA or gDNA.

Per the original methods: Amplification from reference gene primers served as the basis for estimated nucleated cell counts. Only in-frame clones appear in the TCRdb table, and some are missing; sequencing was by immunoSEQ multiplex PCR. D and trimming come from the DNA, and the V and J calls and clone size come from that table. Among roughly 120,000 clones listed, over 65% were seen once. The CDR3 has 15 residues. The rearrangement uses TRBV1 and TRBJ2-3; TRBD2, the table's D call, was not compared with the DNA. TRBV1 counts as a pseudogene. The clonotype originates from a human donor with acute or convalescent COVID-19. The donor label of this sample is uncertain. The source material was peripheral blood. The CDR3 sequence: CTSSVGGGELDTQYF. The CDR3 nucleotides read TGCACCAGCAGCGTCGGCGGGGGGGAATTGGATACGCAGTATTTT.